This T cell receptor beta chain was sequenced in a study of blood T cell repertoires in COVID-19 (dated by TCRdb to the early 2020s). Broadly, across the study: The collaborator samples originated in the United States, Italy and Spain and spanned the acute and convalescent phases of COVID-19. The material from the prospective study consisted of cDNA or gDNA derived from T cells, B-cell-depleted T cells, or PBMCs. Deeply sampled blood TCRbeta repertoires from subjects exposed to, actively infected with, or recovered from COVID-19 were included in the dataset. The repertoires were made available in a free public database intended to serve as a resource for research on the immune response to SARS-CoV-2. The samples were drawn from the first 160 participants of the ongoing ImmuneRACE study and from over a thousand subjects provided by 6 global collaborators. Nearly every sample came with metadata listing a de-identified subject ID, COVID-19 status, age in years and sex. Where available, HLA class I and class II types were taken from metadata supplied by the sample provider and were not determined by assay-based typing. The paper's findings and limits, for the study overall: How much clinical and demographic metadata was included differed by source and by participant, and the metadata was provided uncurated.

The immunoSEQ Assay, a bias-controlled multiplex PCR, was used to amplify TCRbeta CDR3 regions from genomic DNA. The original methods were these. The number of nucleated cells in each sample was estimated by amplification of reference gene primers within the assay. To quantify the absolute abundance of each unique TCRbeta CDR3 rearrangement, sequence reads were collapsed and filtered. Productive Simpson clonality was computed per sample as the square root of Simpson's diversity index over productive rearrangements. TCRdb holds this immuneACCESS table with in-frame rearrangements only. Some clones are missing; in checked studies, unresolved V genes explain under half, and the rest has no known cause. V and J calls and clone size are given by that table; D and trimming were obtained from the DNA. This sample holds 100,000 or so clones; 84% were observed only once. Of the sample, 2% is held by the ten largest clones.

Details on this clone: It has no known antigen specificity. One base away there is no much larger clone; base qualities are not given.

The cysteine opens and the phenylalanine closes a CDR3 of 17 amino acids. Only the CDR3 part of the read is kept: 51 bases, read in frame from the first base. Germline trimming: 4 bases from V, 2 bases from J; junction bases outside gene matches: 11. Per the germline V gene, SGHDN is the CDR1 and FVKESK is the CDR2. The collaborating institutions used their own protocols to collect whole blood in K2EDTA tubes. Collaborator samples were shipped for TCRbeta analysis as frozen whole blood, isolated PBMCs, or DNA extracted from either sample type. The TCR was taken from a man between 70 and 80 years old with active or convalescent COVID-19. The specimen sequenced was peripheral blood. The sequence joins TRBV14 to TRBJ2-3, with 8 middle bases fitting TRBD1. The CDR3 region has the sequence CASSRQAGQAHTDTQYF. The DNA sequence reads TGTGCCAGCAGCCGCCAGGCGGGACAGGCCCACACAGATACGCAGTATTTT. With all but the CDR3 taken from the reference TRBV14 and TRBJ2-3 genes, the full variable domain is: EAGVTQFPSHSVIEKGQTVTLRCDPISGHDNLYWYRRVMGKEIKFLLHFVKESKQDESGMPNNRFLAERTGGTYSTLKVQPAELEDSGVYFCASSRQAGQAHTDTQYFGPGTRLTVL.